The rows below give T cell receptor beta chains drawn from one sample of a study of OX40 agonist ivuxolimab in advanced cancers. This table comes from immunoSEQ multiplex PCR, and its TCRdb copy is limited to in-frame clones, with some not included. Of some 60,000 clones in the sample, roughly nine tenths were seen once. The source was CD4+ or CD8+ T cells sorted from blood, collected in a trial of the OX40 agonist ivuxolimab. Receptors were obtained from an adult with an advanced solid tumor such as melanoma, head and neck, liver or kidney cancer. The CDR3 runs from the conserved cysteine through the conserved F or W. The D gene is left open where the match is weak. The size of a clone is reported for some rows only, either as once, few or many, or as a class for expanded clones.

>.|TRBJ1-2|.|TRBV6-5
TGTGCCAGCAGTTTCACCAATTGGGCCCACAGCGATGGCTACACCTTC
CASSFTNWAHSDGYTF
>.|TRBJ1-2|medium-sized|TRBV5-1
TGCGCCAGCAGCTCAGGGACGGTTAACTATGGCTACACCTTC
CASSSGTVNYGYTF
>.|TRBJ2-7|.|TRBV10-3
TGTGCCATCAGGACAGGCGAACCCTCCTACGAGCAGTACTTC
CAIRTGEPSYEQYF
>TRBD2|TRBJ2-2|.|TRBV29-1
TGCAGCGCATTGCGGGGGGCCGGGGAGCTGTTTTTT
CSALRGAGELFF
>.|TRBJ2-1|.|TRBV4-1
TGCGCCAGCAGCCAAGATTTTTCGAGTAGCAATGAGCAGTTCTTC
CASSQDFSSSNEQFF
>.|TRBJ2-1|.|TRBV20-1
TGCAGTGCTAGAGAGTTGGGTGAGCAGTTCTTC
CSARELGEQFF
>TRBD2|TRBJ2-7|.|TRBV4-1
TGCGCCAGCAGCGAAGTATCTAGCGGGCCTTACGAGCAGTACTTC
CASSEVSSGPYEQYF
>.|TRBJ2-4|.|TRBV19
TGTGCCAGTAGTGCGGATCCGCGAAACATTCAGTACTTC
CASSADPRNIQYF
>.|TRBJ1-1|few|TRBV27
TGTGCCAGCAGTTTGAAAGGGAACACTGAAGCTTTCTTT
CASSLKGNTEAFF
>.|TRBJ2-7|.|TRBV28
TGTGCCAGCAGTTTCGGGCGGACCTACGAGCAGTACTTC
CASSFGRTYEQYF
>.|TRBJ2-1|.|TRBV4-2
TGTGCCAGCAGCCAAGTCTCGGGTCAGAAACATGAGCAGTTCTTC
CASSQVSGQKHEQFF
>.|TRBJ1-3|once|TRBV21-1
TGTGCCAGCAGCAAACGTATCGCGGGTCAAATCTTATCTGGAAACACCATATATTTT
CASSKRIAGQILSGNTIYF
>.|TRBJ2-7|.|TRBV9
TGTGCCAGCAGCCCGACACCAGGGGTCGAGCAGTACTTC
CASSPTPGVEQYF
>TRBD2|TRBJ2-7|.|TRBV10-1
TGCGCCAGCAGCCGACTAGCGGGAGTTAGGGGGTCCTACGAGCAGTACTTC
CASSRLAGVRGSYEQYF
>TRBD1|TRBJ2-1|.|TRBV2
TGTGCCAGCAGTGGGGACAGGGGGCATGCAATTGAGCAGTTCTTC
CASSGDRGHAIEQFF
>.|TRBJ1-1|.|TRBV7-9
TGTGCCAGCAGCTTATCGGGAGCAACTGAAGCTTTCTTT
CASSLSGATEAFF
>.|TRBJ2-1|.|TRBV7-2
TGTGCCAGCAGCTTAGGGGGGCCGGATCAGTTCTTC
CASSLGGPDQFF
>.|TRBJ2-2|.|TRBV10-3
TGTGCCATCAAAGACACCGGGGAGCTGTTTTTT
CAIKDTGELFF
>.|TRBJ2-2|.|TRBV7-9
TGTGCCAGCAGCCCGGGACTCCCGAACACCGGGGAGCTGTTTTTT
CASSPGLPNTGELFF
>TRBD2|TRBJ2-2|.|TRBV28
TGTGCCAGCAGTTGGGACGGGAGGTACACCGGGGAGCTGTTTTTT
CASSWDGRYTGELFF
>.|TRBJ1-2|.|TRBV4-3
TGCGCCAGCAGCCAAGAAGGGAAGACGGACGCCTATGGCTACACCTTC
CASSQEGKTDAYGYTF
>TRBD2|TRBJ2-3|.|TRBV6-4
TGTGCCAGCAGTGACGCACCGGGACTAGATTCTGATACGCAGTATTTT
CASSDAPGLDSDTQYF
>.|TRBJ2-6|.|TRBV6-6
TGTGCCAGCAGTTACCTAGACTCTGGGGCCAACGTCCTGACTTTC
CASSYLDSGANVLTF
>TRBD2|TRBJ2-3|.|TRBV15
TGTGCCACCAGCGAGAGACTAGCTATGGGGGCAGATACGCAGTATTTT
CATSERLAMGADTQYF
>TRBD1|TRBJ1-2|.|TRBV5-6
TGTGCCAGCAGCGCACAGGGGGACTATGGCTACACCTTC
CASSAQGDYGYTF
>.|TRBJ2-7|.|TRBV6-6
TGTGCCAGCAGTTACGTCGGGACACCCTCCTACGAGCAGTACTTC
CASSYVGTPSYEQYF
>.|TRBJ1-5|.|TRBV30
TGTGCCTGGAGTGCTGGGGCCGCTCAGCCCCAGCATTTT
CAWSAGAAQPQHF
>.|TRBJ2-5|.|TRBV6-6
TGTGCCAGCAGTTACGTCACTGAGGCCCTGCAAGAGACCCAGTACTTC
CASSYVTEALQETQYF
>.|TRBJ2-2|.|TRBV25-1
TGTGCCAGCAGTCAAACCGGGGCGAACACCGGGGAGCTGTTTTTT
CASSQTGANTGELFF